This TCR beta chain originates from a study of CD4 T cells in relation to SARS-CoV-2 and coronaviruses. The CDR3 totals 16 residues. Germline V gene sequence: CDR1 SGHRS, CDR2 YFSETQ. V was clipped by 5 bases and J by 5 bases; unmatched bases: 10. Notes on this clone: The antigen is undetermined.

Study-wide points: In 55% to 75% of donors, memory CD4+ clonotypes crossrecognized SARS-CoV-2 and at least one common cold coronavirus spike.

Deep TCR-beta sequencing used DNA from uncultured naive and memory CD4+ T cells. Repertoires were generated with immunoSEQ multiplex PCR, while TCRdb's copy carries only in-frame clones and drops some. The profile shows tens of thousands of clones, 90% to 95% of them singletons. The unexposed donors gave CD4+ T cells in about 2010-2019, prior to COVID-19. Naive and memory CD4+ T cells were separated from cryopreserved PBMCs. The sample taken for sequencing was naive CD4+ T cells from PBMCs. Subset here: naive CD4+ T cells isolated by negative enrichment. This chain joins TRBV5-1 and TRBJ2-5, with 12 bases matching TRBD1. This TCR came from a human donor in good health. CDR3 sequence (DNA): TGCGCCAGCAGACTTGGTGGGACAGGGGGCGATGAGACCCAGTACTTC. It translates to CASRLGGTGGDETQYF.